This T cell receptor beta chain was sequenced for a study of PD-L1 blockade in urothelial cancer. About this clone: Its specificity is not known.

The time point was: peripheral blood 6 weeks after treatment start. Study results and caveats: Durable benefit accompanied greater 3-week expansion of tumor-associated blood clones. Pretreatment peripheral blood TCR clonality that fell below the median predicted better survival among the patients studied.

V shed 2 bases and J 6 bases; nucleotides not matched to a gene: 9. In germline, CDR1 is MNHNS, CDR2 SASEGT. CDR3 length equals 16 residues. Clones were sequenced by immunoSEQ multiplex PCR, and TCRdb holds only the in-frame ones, with some missing. The profile shows tens of thousands of clones, around 90% of them singletons. Specimen: PBMCs, collected around atezolizumab (anti-PD-L1) treatment. This receptor was identified in a man in his 70s with urothelial cancer. The rearrangement uses TRBV6-1 and TRBJ2-1; 8 bases fit TRBD2. The CDR3 nucleotides are TGTGCCAGCAGTGAAAAGTACGGGAGGGCCCCCAATGAGCAGTTCTTC. The encoded protein is CASSEKYGRAPNEQFF.